This is a list of T cell receptor beta chains from one sample in a study of CD8+CD57+ T cells in acquired aplastic anemia. TCRdb re-analysed the reads in MiXCR, keeping a single row per CDR3 protein. The table lists 200,000 to 250,000 distinct CDR3 sequences, about 60% of them singletons. What was sequenced was sorted CD4+, CD8+, or CD8+CD57+ T cells (not recorded which) from PBMCs. The source is a human donor with aplastic anemia. The conserved cysteine and the conserved F or W are not part of the CDR3 here. D genes are given only for firm matches.

v_gene,d_gene,CDR3aa
TRBV20-1,NA,GRWSLTEAF
TRBV7-2,TRBD1,ASSFGTASGANVLT
TRBV7-9,NA,ASSSGLNQPQH
TRBV5-4,TRBD1,ASSSDRVYDYT
TRBV2,NA,AGTFSTEVPNSPLH
TRBV20-1,TRBD2,SARDGWTSGQASTDTQY
TRBV2,TRBD1,ARGKGTGNNSPLH
TRBV19,TRBD1,ASSRRQGVGVNTEAF
TRBV20-1,NA,SARDGDRGAF
TRBV7-8,TRBD1,ASSQRTGGNYGYT
TRBV9,NA,ASSQGVRSGANVLT
TRBV7-9,NA,ASSLVAIPPY
TRBV15,TRBD1,ATSSPSGTGGYNEQF
TRBV7-9,NA,ASRGTQGAYNEQF
TRBV20-1,TRBD1,SARPGTGVQPQH
TRBV25-1,TRBD1,ASRPSTGGVAGYT
TRBV15,TRBD1,ATSSSRSGQGKSYEQY
TRBV12-3/TRBV12-4,NA,ASSLSFRQAGRYEQY
TRBV5-1,TRBD1,ASSLAQGSGELF
TRBV2,TRBD2,ASRLAGGQGDNEQY
TRBV2,NA,ATSDSANPSNTGELF
TRBV6-6,TRBD1,ASSTTGTGVQETQY
TRBV12-3/TRBV12-4,TRBD1,ASSKIGQVGYEQY
TRBV7-2,TRBD1,ASSTADRASCYEQY
TRBV25-1,NA,ASSPKTGSYEQY
TRBV15,TRBD1,ATSSSRSGQTYEQY
TRBV7-8,TRBD2,ASSFSGTSRGYEQY
TRBV7-2,TRBD2,ASSLPTGRADEQF
TRBV7-2,TRBD2,ASSPWTSGMSWGETQY
TRBV20-1,NA,SAREVRENQPQH
TRBV7-8,NA,ASSTRIGVTEAF